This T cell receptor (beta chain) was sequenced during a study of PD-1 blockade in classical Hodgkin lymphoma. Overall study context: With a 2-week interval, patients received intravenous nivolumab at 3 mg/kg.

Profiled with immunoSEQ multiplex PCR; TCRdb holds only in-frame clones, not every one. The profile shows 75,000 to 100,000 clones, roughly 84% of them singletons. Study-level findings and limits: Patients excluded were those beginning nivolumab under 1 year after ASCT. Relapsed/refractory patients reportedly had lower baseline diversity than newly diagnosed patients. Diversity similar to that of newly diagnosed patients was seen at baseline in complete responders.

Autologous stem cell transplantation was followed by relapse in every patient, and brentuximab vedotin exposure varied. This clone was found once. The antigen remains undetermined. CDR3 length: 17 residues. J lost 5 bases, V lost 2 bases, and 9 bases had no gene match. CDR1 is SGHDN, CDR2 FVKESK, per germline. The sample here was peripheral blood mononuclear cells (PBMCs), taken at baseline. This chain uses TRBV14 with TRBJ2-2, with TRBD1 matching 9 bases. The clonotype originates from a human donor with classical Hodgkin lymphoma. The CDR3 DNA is TGTGCCAGCAGCCAATATGTGACAGGGGGTCGAACCGGGGAGCTGTTTTTT. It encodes CASSQYVTGGRTGELFF.